Listed here are 8 T cell receptor beta chains from one sample, sequenced in a study of T cell repertoires in cytomegalovirus infection. TCRdb reprocessed the reads with MiXCR, giving one entry per CDR3 protein. There are about 830,000 distinct CDR3 sequences in the sample; 30% to 35% occur only once, and roughly 12% lies in the top ten. These receptors' antigens are unknown. The source was cultured CD8+ T cells from PBMCs, collected from culture after CMV antigen stimulation. The receptors come from a human donor in good health (CMV status not recorded). Some clones in this sample may be carry-over from other donors' samples.

This clonotype was counted only a few times. The J gene is TRBJ2-7, the V gene TRBV6-2 or TRBV6-3, with 7 bases fitting TRBD1. V shed 2 bases and J 5 bases; nucleotides not matched to a gene: 3. In germline, CDR1 is MNHEY, CDR2 SVGEGT. The CDR3 is 13 amino acids. The CDR3 DNA reads TGTGCCAGCAGTTACAACAGGGGAAACGAGCAGTACGTC. It is translated as CASSYNRGNEQYV.

The gene calls are TRBV7-4 and TRBJ1-4; D is unclear. This CDR3 is 13 amino acids long. Trimming took 5 bases from V and 7 from J, leaving 11 bases between them. The germline V gene has CDR1 SGHVT and CDR2 SQSDAQ. CDR3 in amino acids: CASSTWTAEKLFF. As DNA, the CDR3 is TGTGCCAGCAGCACGTGGACGGCTGAAAAACTGTTTTTT.

This chain connects TRBV4-1 to TRBJ1-3, with D perhaps TRBD1 (6 bases). V lost 4 bases, J lost 4 bases, and 17 bases lay in between. The CDR3 extends over 16 amino acids. Germline V gives CDR1 MGHRA, CDR2 YSYEKL. CDR3 region: CASSRGSGGYGNTIYF. In DNA, the CDR3 is TGCGCCAGCAGCCGAGGATCCGGGGGCTACGGAAACACCATATATTTT.

This sequence joins TRBV28 and TRBJ2-2; D gene ambiguous. V was cut by 2 bases and J by 5 bases, with 15 bases left in between. Germline lookup yields CDR1 MDHEN and CDR2 SYDVKM. CDR3 length equals 16 residues. The CDR3 DNA reads TGTGCCAGCAGTTTAAGGCAGCACATAATGACCGGGGAGCTGTTTTTT. It is translated as CASSLRQHIMTGELFF.

This clonotype occurred a few times. The chain uses TRBV6-2 or TRBV6-3 and TRBJ1-2, with a possible D match to TRBD1 (5 bases). The CDR3 extends over 15 amino acids. V gave up 1 base and J gave up 7 bases, with 16 bases separating them. Germline CDR1 reads MNHEY; CDR2 reads SVGEGT. This chain's CDR3 is CASSYYSAGLSGYTF. CDR3 DNA sequence: TGTGCCAGCAGTTACTATTCCGCGGGACTATCTGGCTACACCTTC.

The rearrangement joins TRBV4-1 to TRBJ2-7; 8 positions match TRBD2. CDR1 MGHRA and CDR2 YSYEKL come from the germline V gene. This CDR3 region has 16 residues. V dropped 1 base and J dropped 2; count of bases not matched to a gene: 7. The CDR3 bases are TGCGCCAGCAGCCAAGTAGGGCTAGCGGGCACCTACGAGCAGTACTTC. Translating it yields CASSQVGLAGTYEQYF.

This clonotype came up a few times. The V call is TRBV7-2, the J call TRBJ1-6; D gene ambiguous. The germline V gene encodes CDR1 SGHTA and CDR2 FQGNSA. Trimming stripped 1 base from V and 0 bases from J, with 7 bases between. The CDR3 contains 16 residues. CDR3 residues: CASSLVPSSYNSPLHF. The CDR3 DNA is TGTGCCAGCAGCTTAGTCCCGAGCTCCTATAATTCACCCCTCCACTTT.

The CDR3 DNA sequence: TGTGCCAGCAGCGCGGAGGGCCACACTGAAGCTTTCTTT. Amino acids: CASSAEGHTEAFF. This sequence joins TRBV5-6 and TRBJ1-1; no clear D gene. Trimming cost V 4 bases and J 3 bases, with 10 bases left between them. This CDR3 has 13 amino acids. Germline assignment: CDR1 SGHDT and CDR2 YYEEEE.